These T cell receptor beta chains were read from a single sample in a study of tumor-infiltrating lymphocytes in primary liver carcinoma. TCRdb called the multiplex PCR reads again in MiXCR, with one record for every CDR3 protein. The table records about 330,000 distinct CDR3 sequences, less than 75% of them present only once. The specimen was peripheral blood. Receptor source: a middle-aged man with primary liver carcinoma and hepatitis B virus infection. The conserved cysteine and the conserved F or W are not part of the CDR3 here.

J,V,CDR3
TRBJ2-7,TRBV11-2,AGSTTSGRGYEQY
TRBJ2-3,TRBV6-1,ASSEGGQGSDTQY
TRBJ2-7,TRBV12-3/TRBV12-4,ASSLVGRAGRTEQY
TRBJ1-5,TRBV30,AWSSGQLNQPQH
TRBJ2-1,TRBV12-3/TRBV12-4,ASSLDRRHYNEQF
TRBJ1-1,TRBV6-5,ASSKGTEAF
TRBJ2-3,TRBV24-1,ATSGSTDTQC
TRBJ1-5,TRBV11-2,ASSSNRNQSQH
TRBJ2-5,TRBV11-2,ASTPSPGEAKAQY
TRBJ2-2,TRBV12-3/TRBV12-4,ACRQGTGSDTGELF
TRBJ2-7,TRBV12-3/TRBV12-4,ASNIGASYEQY
TRBJ1-5,TRBV11-1,ASSPGGGNQPQH
TRBJ2-5,TRBV6-6,VNTQNHGQGETQY
TRBJ2-2,TRBV6-5,ASTWEGNTGELF
TRBJ2-3,TRBV28,VSSPPLGAGGGDMQY
TRBJ1-4,TRBV4-1,ASSPPGFPEKLF
TRBJ2-3,TRBV5-4,ASSFSLAGGTDTQY
TRBJ2-7,TRBV6-5,ASSYEGAYEQY
TRBJ2-3,TRBV11-1,ASSRILTDTQY